This TCR beta chain was obtained from a study of blood T cells in healthy people across ages. A sample-barcoded 5' primer and a J-beta primer mix were used in a second PCR of roughly 7 to 12 cycles. TCRdb re-called the 5' RACE reads with MiXCR, one entry per CDR3 protein. The table shows roughly 1,700,000 distinct CDR3 sequences, with 28% occurring only once. Trimming took 3 bases from V and 7 from J, leaving 13 bases between them. The CDR3 sequence is 14 residues long. Points from the study as a whole: Donors of long life had a larger count of naive CD4+ cells and greater diversity than aged donors.

This clonotype occurred a few times. Its target is unknown. The sequencing sample was made of blood. This chain uses TRBV12-3 or TRBV12-4 with TRBJ1-5; D gene unclear. The origin of this receptor is a woman aged 30 to 39 in good health. CDR3 amino acids: CASSFLGPAQPQHF. The CDR3, as DNA: TGTGCCAGCAGTTTTCTCGGGCCGGCACAGCCCCAGCATTTT.